This TCR beta chain appears in the sequencing data of a study of cytomegalovirus exposure and HLA in healthy donors. CDR1 and CDR2 (germline): LGHNA, YSLEER. The CDR3 consists of 15 residues. Trimming took 0 bases from V and 3 from J; bases not matched to a gene: 1. Vbeta (60) and Jbeta (13) primers were used in the PCR. Profiled with immunoSEQ multiplex PCR; TCRdb holds only in-frame clones, not every one. The sample records over 150,000 clones, 80% being singletons. This clonotype originated in a woman in her 50s in good health and CMV-seronegative. The chain has TRBV4-3 and TRBJ2-2, with 7 bases matching TRBD1. Sample: PBMCs. CDR3 amino acids: CASSQDTGDTGELFF. DNA for the CDR3: TGCGCCAGCAGCCAAGATACAGGGGACACCGGGGAGCTGTTTTTT.